The clone carrying this T cell receptor (beta chain) has ten or more counts. Its antigen is as yet unknown. This sample is part of a study of neurological immune-mediated disorders. From the 5' RACE reads, TCRdb called clonotypes with MiXCR, one entry per CDR3 protein. This table has 25,000 to 35,000 distinct CDR3 sequences, around 16% appearing once. Sample time point: technical triplicate 3. The study built sorted libraries from 1 million CD4+ or CD8+ T cells. General observations from the study: None of the CDR3 amino acid sequences in expanded clones turned up in more than one subject, which points to private repertoires in all groups.

The CDR3 contains 15 residues. V shed 6 bases and J 7 bases; nucleotides not matched to a gene: 9. Germline loops: CDR1 SGHTA, CDR2 FQGTGA. The rearrangement uses TRBV7-3 and TRBJ2-1, with 10 bases identical to TRBD2. Input material: CD4+ T cells from blood. The receptor's source is a female donor with HTLV-1-associated myelopathy (HAM/TSP). As DNA, the CDR3 is TGTGCCAGCAGTCAAAGCGGGGGGGCCCTAAATGAGCAGTTCTTC. Protein: CASSQSGGALNEQFF.